One and the same sample provided the 18 T cell receptor beta chains below, sequenced in a study of blood T cell repertoires in COVID-19. Produced via immunoSEQ multiplex PCR; TCRdb's table is partial and in-frame only. The sample holds approximately 36,000 clones; under 90% are singletons and the top ten take over 1.5%. Material for sequencing was peripheral blood. The source is a man in his 60s with COVID-19, enrolled during active disease.

This chain connects TRBV5-1 to TRBJ1-1; maybe TRBD1 (5 bases). V was cut by 4 bases and J by 7 bases, with 17 bases left in between. Germline CDR1 SGHRS, CDR2 YFSETQ. The CDR3 contains 14 residues. The CDR3 loop is CASSPTGRNIEAFF. The CDR3 coding sequence is TGCGCCAGCAGCCCCACAGGACGAAATATTGAAGCTTTCTTT.

V gene TRBV5-8 combines with J gene TRBJ1-5; D is possibly TRBD1 (5 bases). Between the trimmed V and J ends, which lost 0 bases and 0 bases, there was a span of 7 bases. Looked up from germline, CDR1 is SGHTS and CDR2 is YDEGEE. This CDR3 has 15 residues. The CDR3 loop is CASSLGGGSNQPQHF. Written as DNA, the CDR3 is TGTGCCAGCAGCTTGGGGGGGGGTAGCAATCAGCCCCAGCATTTT.

This clone showed up just once. The rearrangement joins TRBV27 to TRBJ2-1; 8 bases are shared with TRBD1. The trim removed 8 bases at V and 5 bases at J, leaving 11 bases unmatched. The CDR3 runs 15 residues. Looked up from germline, CDR1 is MNHEY and CDR2 is SMNVEV (reference sequence). Here the CDR3 reads CASGPQGAPHNEQFF. In DNA form, the CDR3 reads TGTGCCAGCGGCCCCCAGGGGGCGCCTCACAATGAGCAGTTCTTC.

This rearrangement joins TRBV13 to TRBJ1-4, with a tentative D call TRBD1 (6 bases). The ends were cut back, 4 bases at V and 3 bases at J, with 15 bases in the middle. Germline V gene lookup returns CDR1 PRHDT and CDR2 FYEKMQ (reference sequence). This CDR3 has 16 amino acids. CDR3 region: CASSSRRQAANEKLFF. DNA for the CDR3: TGTGCCAGCAGCTCCCGCCGACAGGCGGCTAATGAAAAACTGTTTTTT.

The chain is built from TRBV2 and TRBJ1-6; no reliable D call. Trimming removed 5 bases from V and 10 bases from J, with 9 bases in between. This CDR3 spans 12 amino acids. The germline V gene has CDR1 SNHLY and CDR2 FYNNEI. The CDR3 DNA sequence: TGTGCCAGCAGTTGGCTTGTGTCACCCCTCCACTTT. The encoded protein is CASSWLVSPLHF.

This chain links TRBV28 with TRBJ2-2; 8 bases line up with TRBD2. Germline trimming cut 4 bases from V and 4 bases from J; bases unmatched to any gene: 5. CDR1 and CDR2 from the germline V gene are MDHEN and SYDVKM. This CDR3 is 15 amino acids long. CDR3 in amino acids: CASSSPGGGTGELFF. CDR3 nucleotides: TGTGCCAGCAGTTCCCCGGGGGGGGGCACCGGGGAGCTGTTTTTT. Full variable domain (remainder filled in from reference TRBV28 and TRBJ2-2): DVKVTQSSRYLVKRTGEKVFLECVQDMDHENMFWYRQDPGLGLRLIYFSYDVKMKEKGDIPEGYSVSREKKERFSLILESASTNQTSMYLCASSSPGGGTGELFFGEGSRLTVL.

The chain recombines TRBV7-3 with TRBJ2-1; possible D gene TRBD2, 5 bases. V was pared by 5 bases and J by 6 bases, with 14 bases between. This CDR3 region has 14 residues. In germline, CDR1 is SGHTA, CDR2 FQGTGA. The CDR3 bases are TGTGCCAGCAGCGTGCAACGGACTTCCAATGAGCAGTTCTTC. Translating it yields CASSVQRTSNEQFF.

The chain links TRBV12-5 to TRBJ1-2; TRBD1 is a possible D gene (5 bases). CDR3 length equals 15 residues. CDR1 is LGHNT, CDR2 FRNRAP, per germline. The ends were cut back, 1 base at V and 3 bases at J, with 12 bases in the middle. The CDR3 spells CASGLGTWEHYGYTF. The CDR3, as DNA: TGTGCTAGTGGTTTGGGGACATGGGAACACTATGGCTACACCTTC. Based on the CDR3 plus reference TRBV12-5 and TRBJ1-2, the full variable domain is DARVTQTPRHKVTEMGQEVTMRCQPILGHNTVFWYRQTMMQGLELLAYFRNRAPLDDSGMPKDRFSAEMPDATLATLKIQPSEPRDSAVYFCASGLGTWEHYGYTFGSGTRLTVV.

The sample holds a few counts of this clone. This rearrangement joins TRBV6-5 to TRBJ1-1; D unresolved. V was pared by 4 bases and J by 4 bases, with 16 bases between. Per the germline V gene, CDR1 is MNHEY and CDR2 is SVGAGI. The CDR3 sequence is 15 residues long. CDR3: CASSFHPGKGTEAFF. The CDR3 coding sequence is TGTGCCAGCAGTTTCCATCCGGGGAAGGGCACTGAAGCTTTCTTT.

This rearrangement joins TRBV4-1 to TRBJ2-7; 7 positions match TRBD1. Germline V gene lookup returns CDR1 MGHRA and CDR2 YSYEKL. The CDR3 length is 13 residues. V gave up 5 bases and J gave up 4 bases; unmatched junction bases: 5. The CDR3 spells CASSGQEEYEQYF. CDR3 DNA sequence: TGCGCCAGCAGCGGACAGGAGGAATACGAGCAGTACTTC.

A single count supports this clone. The chain carries TRBV3-1 (or the pseudogene TRBV3-2) and TRBJ1-3; D is perhaps TRBD1 (6 bases). Trimming took 1 base from V and 2 from J, leaving 6 bases between them. Germline assignment: CDR1 LGHDT and CDR2 YNNKEL (reference sequence). The CDR3 is 14 residues long. The CDR3 is CASSQGGPGNTIYF. The CDR3 nucleotides read TGTGCCAGCAGCCAAGGGGGGCCTGGAAACACCATATATTTT.

This clone appeared once. The V gene is TRBV5-1, the J gene TRBJ2-7; 7 nucleotides agree with TRBD1. Germline V gene data show CDR1 as SGHRS and CDR2 as YFSETQ. The CDR3 is 13 amino acids. V lost 2 bases and J lost 4; bases outside the gene matches: 3. The CDR3 sequence is CASSFPGGYEQYF. CDR3 coding DNA: TGCGCCAGCAGCTTCCCAGGGGGATACGAGCAGTACTTC.

V and J are TRBV6-5 and TRBJ1-1, with D possibly matching TRBD1 (5 bases). Trimming removed 8 bases at V and 5 bases at J, with 15 bases between. Germline CDR1 reads MNHEY; CDR2 reads SVGAGI. The CDR3 has 13 amino acids. CDR3 bases: TGTGCCAGCGTTCAACTGGGGGGTACTGAAGCTTTCTTT. Translated, it gives CASVQLGGTEAFF.

The V and J genes are TRBV6-5 and TRBJ2-7, with 8 bases that match TRBD1. CDR1 and CDR2 (germline): MNHEY, SVGAGI. V trimming: 6 bases; J trimming: 3 bases; junction bases outside the gene matches: 7. CDR3 size: 14 residues. The CDR3 DNA reads TGTGCCAGCAGCCCAGGACAGGGATACTACGAGCAGTACTTC. This gives the protein CASSPGQGYYEQYF.

The rearrangement links TRBV30 to TRBJ2-6, with 7 bases aligning to TRBD1. Trimming removed 6 bases from V and 4 bases from J; junction bases left unmatched: 12. The CDR3 consists of 16 residues. From germline, CDR1 is GTSNPN and CDR2 SVGIG (reference sequence). In nucleotides, the CDR3 is TGTGCCTGTCTGGAACAGGGGAATACAGGGGCCAACGTCCTGACTTTC. The encoded protein is CACLEQGNTGANVLTF.

This clone was counted between two and nine times. The rearrangement links TRBV11-2 to TRBJ1-1; D remains unclear. The CDR3 consists of 15 residues. The V and J ends lost 0 bases and 4 bases respectively, with 12 bases between them. From germline, CDR1 is SGHAT and CDR2 FQNNGV. The CDR3 loop is CASSLESGPSTEAFF. CDR3 sequence (DNA): TGTGCCAGCAGCTTAGAAAGTGGGCCAAGCACTGAAGCTTTCTTT.

The rearrangement links TRBV5-1 to TRBJ2-3; weak D call: TRBD1 (6 bases). The CDR3 has 14 residues. Germline V lookup: CDR1 SGHRS, CDR2 YFSETQ. The V gene lost 4 bases and the J gene lost 4 bases, with 13 bases spanning the gap. CDR3 bases: TGCGCCAGCAGCCTACAGGGAAAGGCAGATACGCAGTATTTT. This gives the protein CASSLQGKADTQYF.

The chain is built from TRBV11-2 and TRBJ1-1; TRBD1 aligns across 9 bases. Germline V gene data show CDR1 as SGHAT and CDR2 as FQNNGV. The J segment lost 5 bases and the V segment lost 5 bases, leaving 3 bases of the junction unmatched. The CDR3 is 13 residues long. The CDR3 region is CASSRDRATEAFF. Written as DNA, the CDR3 is TGTGCCAGCAGCCGGGACAGGGCGACTGAAGCTTTCTTT.